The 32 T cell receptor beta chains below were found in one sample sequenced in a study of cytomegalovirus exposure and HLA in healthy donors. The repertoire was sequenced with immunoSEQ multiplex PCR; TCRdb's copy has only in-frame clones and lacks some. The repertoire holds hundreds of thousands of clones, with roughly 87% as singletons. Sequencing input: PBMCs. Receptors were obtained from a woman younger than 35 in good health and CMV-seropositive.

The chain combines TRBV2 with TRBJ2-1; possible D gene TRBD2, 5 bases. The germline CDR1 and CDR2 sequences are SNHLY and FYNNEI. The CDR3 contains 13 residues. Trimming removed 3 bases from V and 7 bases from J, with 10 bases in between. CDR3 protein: CASSEWLANEQFF. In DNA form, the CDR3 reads TGTGCCAGCAGTGAGTGGCTAGCTAATGAGCAGTTCTTC.

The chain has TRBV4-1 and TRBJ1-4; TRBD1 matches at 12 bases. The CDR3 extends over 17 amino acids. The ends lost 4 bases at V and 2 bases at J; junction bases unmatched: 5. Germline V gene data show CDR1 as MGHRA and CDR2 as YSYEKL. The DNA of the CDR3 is TGCGCCAGCAGCCTTCGGGACAGGGGGCCGACTAATGAAAAACTGTTTTTT. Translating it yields CASSLRDRGPTNEKLFF.

The CDR3 loop is CASSPSNREYEQYF. The DNA for the CDR3 is TGTGCCAGCAGCCCTAGCAACAGGGAATACGAGCAGTACTTC. The chain carries TRBV5-4 and TRBJ2-7, with D perhaps matching TRBD1 (6 bases). Trimming stripped 4 bases from V and 4 bases from J, with 15 bases between. This CDR3 has 14 residues. The germline V gene has CDR1 SGHNT and CDR2 YYREEE (reference sequence).

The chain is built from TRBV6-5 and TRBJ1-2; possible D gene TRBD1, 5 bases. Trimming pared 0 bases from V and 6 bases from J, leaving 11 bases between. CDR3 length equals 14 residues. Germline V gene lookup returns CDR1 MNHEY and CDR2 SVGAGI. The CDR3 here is CASSYSRGGDGYTF. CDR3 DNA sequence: TGTGCCAGCAGTTACTCCCGGGGGGGGGATGGCTACACCTTC.

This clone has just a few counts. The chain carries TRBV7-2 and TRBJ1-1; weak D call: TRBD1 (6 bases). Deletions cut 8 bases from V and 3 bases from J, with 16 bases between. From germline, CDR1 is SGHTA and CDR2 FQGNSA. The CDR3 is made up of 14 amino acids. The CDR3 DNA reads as TGTGCCAGCCCTGGACGGGGGGCGGACACTGAAGCTTTCTTT. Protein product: CASPGRGADTEAFF.

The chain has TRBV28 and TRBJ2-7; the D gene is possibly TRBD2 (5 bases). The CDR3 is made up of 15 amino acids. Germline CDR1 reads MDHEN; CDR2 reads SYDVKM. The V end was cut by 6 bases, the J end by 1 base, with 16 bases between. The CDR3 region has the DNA TGTGCCAGCAGCCTAGCTGCTGGTTCGTCCTACGAGCAGTACTTC. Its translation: CASSLAAGSSYEQYF.

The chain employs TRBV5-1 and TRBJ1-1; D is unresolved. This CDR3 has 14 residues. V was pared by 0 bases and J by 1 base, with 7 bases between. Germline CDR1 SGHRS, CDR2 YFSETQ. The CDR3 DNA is TGCGCCAGCAGCTTGGCCCGGGAGAACACTGAAGCTTTCTTT. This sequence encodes CASSLARENTEAFF.

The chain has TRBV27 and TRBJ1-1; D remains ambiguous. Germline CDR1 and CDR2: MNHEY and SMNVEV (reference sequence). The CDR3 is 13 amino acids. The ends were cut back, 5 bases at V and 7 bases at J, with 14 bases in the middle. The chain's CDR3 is CASSRGDGNEAFF. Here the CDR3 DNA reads TGTGCCAGCAGTCGAGGAGACGGTAATGAAGCTTTCTTT.

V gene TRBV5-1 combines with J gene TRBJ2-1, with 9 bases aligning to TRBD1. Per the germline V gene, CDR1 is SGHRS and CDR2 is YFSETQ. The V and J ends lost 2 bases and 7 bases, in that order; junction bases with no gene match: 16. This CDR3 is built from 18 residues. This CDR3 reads CASSLLGVGQGLGNEQFF. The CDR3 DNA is TGCGCCAGCAGCTTATTAGGGGTGGGACAGGGCTTAGGTAATGAGCAGTTCTTC.

CDR3 region: CASRGGVRDEQYF. For the CDR3, the DNA is TGTGCCAGTAGGGGGGGGGTACGCGACGAGCAGTACTTC. The chain recombines TRBV2 with TRBJ2-7; maybe TRBD2 (7 bases). Trimming took 9 bases from V and 5 from J, leaving 17 bases between them. CDR3 length equals 13 residues. CDR1 SNHLY and CDR2 FYNNEI come from the germline V gene.

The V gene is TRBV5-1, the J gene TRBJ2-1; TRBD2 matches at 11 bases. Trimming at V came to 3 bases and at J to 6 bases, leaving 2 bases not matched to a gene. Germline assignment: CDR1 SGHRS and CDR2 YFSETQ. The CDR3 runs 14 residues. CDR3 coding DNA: TGCGCCAGCAGCTCCGGGACTAGCGGCAATGAGCAGTTCTTC. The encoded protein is CASSSGTSGNEQFF.

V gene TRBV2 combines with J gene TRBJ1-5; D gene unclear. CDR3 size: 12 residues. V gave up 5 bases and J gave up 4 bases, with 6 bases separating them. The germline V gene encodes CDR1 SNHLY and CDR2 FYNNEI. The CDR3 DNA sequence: TGTGCCAGCAGTCAAATTAATCAGCCCCAGCATTTT. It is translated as CASSQINQPQHF. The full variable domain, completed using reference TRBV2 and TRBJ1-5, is EPEVTQTPSHQVTQMGQEVILRCVPISNHLYFYWYRQILGQKVEFLVSFYNNEISEKSEIFDDQFSVERPDGSNFTLKIRSTKLEDSAMYFCASSQINQPQHFGDGTRLSIL.

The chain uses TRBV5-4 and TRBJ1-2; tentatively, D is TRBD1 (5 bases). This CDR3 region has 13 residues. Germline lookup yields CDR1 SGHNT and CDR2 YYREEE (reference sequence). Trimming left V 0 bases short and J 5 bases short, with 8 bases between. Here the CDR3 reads CASSLGGAYGYTF. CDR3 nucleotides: TGTGCCAGCAGCTTGGGGGGCGCTTATGGCTACACCTTC.

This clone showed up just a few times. The CDR3, as DNA: TGCAGCGTCGGGACTAGCGGGCCCGATACGCAGTATTTT. Amino acid sequence: CSVGTSGPDTQYF. The chain has TRBV29-1 and TRBJ2-3, with 12 bases identical to TRBD2. V lost 6 bases, J lost 6 bases, and 4 bases stayed unmatched. Germline CDR1 reads SQVTM; CDR2 reads ANQGSEA. The CDR3 runs 13 residues.

The CDR3 region has the DNA TGTGCCAGCAGCAACAGGGGGAATCAGCCCCAGCATTTT. Its translation is CASSNRGNQPQHF. The V gene is TRBV27, the J gene TRBJ1-5; 8 nucleotides match TRBD1. Germline-derived CDR1 and CDR2 are MNHEY and SMNVEV (reference sequence). This CDR3 contains 13 residues. J was trimmed by 4 bases and V by 6 bases; bases with no gene match: 2.

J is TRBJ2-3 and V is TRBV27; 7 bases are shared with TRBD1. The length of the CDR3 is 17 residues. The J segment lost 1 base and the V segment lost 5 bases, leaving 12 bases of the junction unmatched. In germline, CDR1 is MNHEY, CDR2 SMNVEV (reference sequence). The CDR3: CASSDFLRTGRTDTQYF. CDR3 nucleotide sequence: TGTGCCAGCAGTGATTTCCTCAGGACAGGACGCACAGATACGCAGTATTTT.

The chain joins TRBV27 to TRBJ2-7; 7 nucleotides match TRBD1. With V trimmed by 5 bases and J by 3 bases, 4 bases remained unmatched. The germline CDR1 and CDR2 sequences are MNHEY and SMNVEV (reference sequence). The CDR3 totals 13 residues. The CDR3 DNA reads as TGTGCCAGCAGTATTGGGACAGACTACGAGCAGTACTTC. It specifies CASSIGTDYEQYF.

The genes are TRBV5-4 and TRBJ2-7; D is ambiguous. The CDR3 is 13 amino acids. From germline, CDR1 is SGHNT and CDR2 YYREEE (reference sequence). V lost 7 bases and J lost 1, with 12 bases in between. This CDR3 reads CASRYSASYEQYF. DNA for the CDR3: TGTGCCAGCCGGTACAGTGCTTCCTACGAGCAGTACTTC. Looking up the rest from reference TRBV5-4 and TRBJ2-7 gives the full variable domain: ETGVTQSPTHLIKTRGQQVTLRCSSQSGHNTVSWYQQALGQGPQFIFQYYREEENGRGNFPPRFSGLQFPNYSSELNVNALELDDSALYLCASRYSASYEQYFGPGTRLTVT.

This CDR3 reads CASSWGPRSQETQYF. The CDR3 DNA is TGCGCCAGCAGCTGGGGGCCCAGGTCCCAAGAGACCCAGTACTTC. The chain links TRBV5-1 to TRBJ2-5, with TRBD1 as a possible D gene (6 bases). There are 15 residues in the CDR3. Trimming took off 3 bases at V and 1 base at J, with 13 bases between the two ends. Per the germline V gene, CDR1 is SGHRS and CDR2 is YFSETQ.

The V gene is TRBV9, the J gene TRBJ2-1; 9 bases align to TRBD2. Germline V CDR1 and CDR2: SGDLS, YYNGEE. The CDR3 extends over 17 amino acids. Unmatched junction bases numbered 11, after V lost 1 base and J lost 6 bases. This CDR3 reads CASSVSHGTSRINEQFF. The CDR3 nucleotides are TGTGCCAGCAGCGTATCTCACGGGACTAGCAGGATCAATGAGCAGTTCTTC.

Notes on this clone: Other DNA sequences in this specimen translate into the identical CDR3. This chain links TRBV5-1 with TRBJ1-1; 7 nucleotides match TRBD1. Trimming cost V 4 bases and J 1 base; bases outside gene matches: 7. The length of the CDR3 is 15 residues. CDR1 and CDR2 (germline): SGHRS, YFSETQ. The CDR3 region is CASSPRTGGNTEAFF. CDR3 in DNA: TGCGCCAGCAGCCCCCGGACAGGCGGGAACACTGAAGCTTTCTTT.

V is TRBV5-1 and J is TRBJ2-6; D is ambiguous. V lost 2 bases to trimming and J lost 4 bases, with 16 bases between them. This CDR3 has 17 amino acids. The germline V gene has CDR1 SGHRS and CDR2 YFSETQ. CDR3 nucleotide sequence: TGCGCCAGCAGCTTTAGTGCGGTTGAGGCGGGGGCCAACGTCCTGACTTTC. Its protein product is CASSFSAVEAGANVLTF.

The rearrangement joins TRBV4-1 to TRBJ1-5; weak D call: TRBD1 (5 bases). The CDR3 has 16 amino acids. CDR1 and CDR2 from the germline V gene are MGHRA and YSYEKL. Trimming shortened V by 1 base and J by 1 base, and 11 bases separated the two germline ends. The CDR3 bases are TGCGCCAGCAGCCAAGTTATGGACACCAGCAATCAGCCCCAGCATTTT. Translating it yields CASSQVMDTSNQPQHF.

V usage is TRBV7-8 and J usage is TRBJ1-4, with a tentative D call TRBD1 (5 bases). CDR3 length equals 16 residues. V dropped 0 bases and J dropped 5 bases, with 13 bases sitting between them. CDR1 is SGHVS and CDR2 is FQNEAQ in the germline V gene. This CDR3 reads CASSLAFRGSNEKLFF. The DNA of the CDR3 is TGTGCCAGCAGCTTAGCGTTTAGGGGCTCCAATGAAAAACTGTTTTTT.

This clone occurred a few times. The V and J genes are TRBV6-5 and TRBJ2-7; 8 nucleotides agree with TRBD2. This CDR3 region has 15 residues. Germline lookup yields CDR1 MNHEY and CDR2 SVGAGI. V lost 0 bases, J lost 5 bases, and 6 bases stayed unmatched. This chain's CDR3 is CASSYSSGRGHEQYF. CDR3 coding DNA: TGTGCCAGCAGTTACTCGAGCGGGAGAGGTCACGAGCAGTACTTC.

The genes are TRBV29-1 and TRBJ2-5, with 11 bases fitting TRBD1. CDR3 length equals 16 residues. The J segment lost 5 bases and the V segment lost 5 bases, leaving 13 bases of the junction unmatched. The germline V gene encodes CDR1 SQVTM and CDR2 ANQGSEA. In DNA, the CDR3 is TGCAGCGTTCCCCCGTTGGGGACAGGGGGTAGGGAGACCCAGTACTTC. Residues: CSVPPLGTGGRETQYF. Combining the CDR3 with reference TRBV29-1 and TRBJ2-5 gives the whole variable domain SAVISQKPSRDICQRGTSLTIQCQVDSQVTMMFWYRQQPGQSLTLIATANQGSEATYESGFVIDKFPISRPNLTFSTLTVSNMSPEDSSIYLCSVPPLGTGGRETQYFGPGTRLLVL.

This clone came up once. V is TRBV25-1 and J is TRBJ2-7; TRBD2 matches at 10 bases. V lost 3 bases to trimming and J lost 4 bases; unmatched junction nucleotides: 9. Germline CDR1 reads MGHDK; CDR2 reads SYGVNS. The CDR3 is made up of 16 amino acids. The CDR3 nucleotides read TGTGCCAGCAGTGAGAGGGCTAGCGGGAGCAAGTACGAGCAGTACTTC. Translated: CASSERASGSKYEQYF.

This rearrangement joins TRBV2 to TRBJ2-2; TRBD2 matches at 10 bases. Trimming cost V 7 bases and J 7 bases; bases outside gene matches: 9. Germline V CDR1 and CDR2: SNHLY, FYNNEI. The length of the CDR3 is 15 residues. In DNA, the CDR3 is TGTGCCAGCAACAGCGGGAGGGCCGGTGGCGGGGAGCTGTTTTTT. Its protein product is CASNSGRAGGGELFF.

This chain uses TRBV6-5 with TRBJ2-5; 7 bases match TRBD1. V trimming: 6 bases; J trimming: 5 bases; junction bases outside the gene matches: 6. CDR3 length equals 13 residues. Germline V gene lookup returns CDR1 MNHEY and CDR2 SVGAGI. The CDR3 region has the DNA TGTGCCAGCAGCGCCCCGACAGGGGAGACCCAGTACTTC. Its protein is CASSAPTGETQYF.

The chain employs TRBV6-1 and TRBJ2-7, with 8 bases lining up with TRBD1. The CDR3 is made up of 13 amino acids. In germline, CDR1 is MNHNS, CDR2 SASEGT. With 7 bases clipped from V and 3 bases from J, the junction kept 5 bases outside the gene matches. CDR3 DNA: TGTGCCAGCACCGACAGGGGTTACTACGAGCAGTACTTC. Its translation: CASTDRGYYEQYF.

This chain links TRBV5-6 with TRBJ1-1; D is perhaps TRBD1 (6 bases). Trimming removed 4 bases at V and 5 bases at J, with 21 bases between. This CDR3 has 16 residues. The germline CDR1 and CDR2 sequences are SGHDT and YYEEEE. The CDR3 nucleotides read TGTGCCAGCAGCCCCGGGACACTCGCGCGATGGACTGAAGCTTTCTTT. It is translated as CASSPGTLARWTEAFF.

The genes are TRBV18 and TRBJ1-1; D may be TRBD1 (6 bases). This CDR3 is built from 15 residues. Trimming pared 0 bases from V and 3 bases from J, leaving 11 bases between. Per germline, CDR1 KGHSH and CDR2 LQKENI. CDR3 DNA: TGTGCCAGCTCACCACCGGCCAGGGGATACACTGAAGCTTTCTTT. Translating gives CASSPPARGYTEAFF.